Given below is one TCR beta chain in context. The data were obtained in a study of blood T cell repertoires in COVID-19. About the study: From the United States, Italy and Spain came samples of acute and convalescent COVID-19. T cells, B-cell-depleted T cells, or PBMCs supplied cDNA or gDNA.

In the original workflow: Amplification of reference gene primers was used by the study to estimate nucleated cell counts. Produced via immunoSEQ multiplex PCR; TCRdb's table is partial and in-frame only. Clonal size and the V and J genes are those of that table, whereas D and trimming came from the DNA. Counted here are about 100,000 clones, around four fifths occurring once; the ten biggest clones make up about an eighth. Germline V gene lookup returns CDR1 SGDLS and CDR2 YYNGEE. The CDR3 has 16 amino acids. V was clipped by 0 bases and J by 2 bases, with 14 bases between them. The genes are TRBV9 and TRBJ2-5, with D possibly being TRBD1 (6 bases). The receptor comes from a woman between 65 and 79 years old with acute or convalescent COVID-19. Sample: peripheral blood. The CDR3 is CASSVAALGQQETQYF. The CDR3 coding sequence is TGTGCCAGCAGCGTAGCCGCCCTCGGACAGCAAGAGACCCAGTACTTC.